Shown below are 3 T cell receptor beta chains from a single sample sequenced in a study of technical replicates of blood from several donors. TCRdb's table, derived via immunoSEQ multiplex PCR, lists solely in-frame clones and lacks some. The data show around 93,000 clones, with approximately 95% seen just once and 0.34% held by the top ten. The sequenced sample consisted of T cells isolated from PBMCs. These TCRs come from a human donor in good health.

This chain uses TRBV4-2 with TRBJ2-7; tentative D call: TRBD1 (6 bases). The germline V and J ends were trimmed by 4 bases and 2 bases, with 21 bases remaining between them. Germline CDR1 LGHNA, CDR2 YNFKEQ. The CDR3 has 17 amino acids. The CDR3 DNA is TGTGCCAGCAGCCTAGTTTTGCGACGGGACAAAACCTACGAGCAGTACTTC. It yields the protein CASSLVLRRDKTYEQYF.

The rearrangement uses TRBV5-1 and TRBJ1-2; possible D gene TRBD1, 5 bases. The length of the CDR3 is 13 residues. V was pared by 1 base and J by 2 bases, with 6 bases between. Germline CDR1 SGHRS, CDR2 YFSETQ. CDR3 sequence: CASSLPGNYGYTF. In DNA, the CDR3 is TGCGCCAGCAGCTTGCCAGGGAACTATGGCTACACCTTC.

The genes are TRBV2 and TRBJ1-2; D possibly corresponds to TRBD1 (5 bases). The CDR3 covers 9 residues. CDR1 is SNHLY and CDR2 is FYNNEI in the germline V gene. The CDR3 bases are TGTGAGCGGGGGGATGGCTACACCTTC. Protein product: CERGDGYTF.